What follows are 9 T cell receptor beta chains derived from one specimen sequenced in a study of cytomegalovirus exposure and HLA in healthy donors. PCR amplification relied on 60 Vbeta primers (plus 13 Jbeta primers). The table came from immunoSEQ multiplex PCR; TCRdb's copy has only in-frame clones and leaves some out. The profile covers roughly 120,000 clones, with about four fifths appearing a single time and roughly 1.6% taken by the ten largest. The material sequenced was PBMCs. The receptors come from a woman aged 18-29 years in good health and CMV-seronegative.

This chain joins TRBV27 and TRBJ1-1; 8 bases fit TRBD1. This CDR3 is 15 amino acids long. V lost 2 bases, J lost 1 base, and 3 bases stayed unmatched. Germline V gives CDR1 MNHEY, CDR2 SMNVEV (reference sequence). CDR3 loop: CASSLGTGGNTEAFF. The CDR3 DNA reads TGTGCCAGCAGTTTAGGAACAGGGGGGAACACTGAAGCTTTCTTT.

V and J are TRBV6-4 and TRBJ1-2, with D tentatively TRBD1 (5 bases). The CDR3 is 13 residues long. V lost 3 bases and J lost 4, with 9 bases in between. Per the germline V gene, CDR1 is MRHNA and CDR2 is SNTAGT. CDR3 loop: CASSETGVYGYTF. The CDR3 bases are TGTGCCAGCAGTGAAACAGGAGTCTATGGCTACACCTTC.

J is TRBJ1-1 and V is TRBV5-4; 7 positions match TRBD1. This CDR3 is built from 16 residues. J was trimmed by 0 bases and V by 0 bases; bases with no gene match: 5. The germline CDR1 and CDR2 sequences are SGHNT and YYREEE (reference sequence). CDR3 nucleotides: TGTGCCAGCAGCTTGGAAGGGGGCACGCTGAACACTGAAGCTTTCTTT. This translates into CASSLEGGTLNTEAFF.

The sample holds a few counts of this clone. V and J are TRBV6-1 and TRBJ1-3; tentatively, D is TRBD1 (5 bases). Germline V gene lookup returns CDR1 MNHNS and CDR2 SASEGT. V dropped 1 base and J dropped 0 bases, with 7 bases sitting between them. CDR3 size: 15 residues. CDR3 sequence reads: CASSEDRSSGNTIYF. CDR3 sequence (DNA): TGTGCCAGCAGTGAAGACAGGAGCTCTGGAAACACCATATATTTT.

The chain is built from TRBV4-1 and TRBJ1-5; possibly TRBD1 for D (6 bases). Germline CDR1 and CDR2: MGHRA and YSYEKL. This CDR3 spans 17 amino acids. With 5 bases removed from V and 5 bases from J, the gap between germline ends came to 22 bases. CDR3 nucleotides: TGCGCCAGCAGCTACACCGCCCGCGGGGGGGCAGATCAGCCCCAGCATTTT. It codes for CASSYTARGGADQPQHF.

This chain links TRBV6-5 with TRBJ1-2, with D maybe TRBD1 (5 bases). This CDR3 spans 13 amino acids. The germline CDR1 and CDR2 sequences are MNHEY and SVGAGI. The V end was cut by 6 bases, the J end by 5 bases, with 13 bases between. The CDR3, as DNA: TGTGCCAGCAGCCAGACAGTGGTATATGGCTACACCTTC. It specifies CASSQTVVYGYTF.

V is TRBV2 and J is TRBJ1-1; no definite D call. The length of the CDR3 is 13 residues. The ends were cut back, 4 bases at V and 1 base at J, with 7 bases in the middle. The germline V gene encodes CDR1 SNHLY and CDR2 FYNNEI. The CDR3 spells CASSAYRNTEAFF. The CDR3 DNA sequence: TGTGCCAGCAGTGCGTACAGGAACACTGAAGCTTTCTTT.

Of note for this clone: One end of the junction is discordant with germline, which a read error may explain. The gene calls are TRBV7-7 and TRBJ1-2, with 7 positions matching TRBD1. Germline V lookup: CDR1 SSHAT, CDR2 FNYEAQ (reference sequence). This CDR3 spans 15 amino acids. The CDR3 bases are TGTGCTAGCAGCCCCTTTCGACCCACAGGGGATGGCTACACCTTC. It specifies CASSPFRPTGDGYTF.

In nucleotides, the CDR3 is TGTGCCAGCAGTGGTTCTCACGGGACAGCCTACGATCAGCCCCAGCATTTT. This gives the protein CASSGSHGTAYDQPQHF. V is TRBV6-1 and J is TRBJ1-5, with 7 positions matching TRBD1. The V segment lost 4 bases and the J segment 5 bases; nucleotides outside the gene matches: 14. The CDR3 runs to 17 residues. The germline V gene encodes CDR1 MNHNS and CDR2 SASEGT.